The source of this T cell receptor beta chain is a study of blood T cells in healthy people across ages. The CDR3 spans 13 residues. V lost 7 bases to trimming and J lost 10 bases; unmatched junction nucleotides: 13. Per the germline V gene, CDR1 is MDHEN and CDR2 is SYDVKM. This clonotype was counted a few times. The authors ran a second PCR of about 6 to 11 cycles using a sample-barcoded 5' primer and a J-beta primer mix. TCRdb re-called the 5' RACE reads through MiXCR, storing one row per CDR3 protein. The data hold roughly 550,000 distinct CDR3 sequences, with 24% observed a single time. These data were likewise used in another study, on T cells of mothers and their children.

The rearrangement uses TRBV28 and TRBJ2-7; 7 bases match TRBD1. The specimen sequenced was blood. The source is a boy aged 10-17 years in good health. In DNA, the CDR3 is TGTGCCAGCACCGGCCACGGGGCAGGGGGACAGTACTTC. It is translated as CASTGHGAGGQYF.